The 20 T cell receptor beta chains below all came from one sample that was sequenced in a study of technical replicates of blood from four donors. The table came from immunoSEQ multiplex PCR; TCRdb's copy has only in-frame clones and leaves some out. This table has 65,000 to 90,000 clones, 80% to 90% appearing once. Sequencing was performed on PBMCs. These receptors all stem from a human donor in good health. Some clones in this sample may be carry-over from other donors' samples.

This clone has just one count. V gene TRBV7-3 combines with J gene TRBJ2-7; D remains unclear. This CDR3 has 13 amino acids. V lost 5 bases, J lost 3 bases, and 11 bases lay in between. Germline lookup yields CDR1 SGHTA and CDR2 FQGTGA. The CDR3 DNA sequence: TGTGCCAGCAGCACATTCCCGGGCTACGAGCAGTACTTC. It encodes CASSTFPGYEQYF.

The V call is TRBV5-4, the J call TRBJ2-7; weak D call: TRBD1 (9 bases). Germline assignment: CDR1 SGHNT and CDR2 YYREEE (reference sequence). V lost 4 bases, J lost 6 bases, and 23 bases lay in between. There are 16 residues in the CDR3. In DNA, the CDR3 is TGTGCCAGCAGCCCCGGGGGGGACAGGGCTGGGAGCGAGCAGTACTTC. It encodes CASSPGGDRAGSEQYF.

This clone was counted once. This chain uses TRBV7-8 with TRBJ2-7; 10 bases align to TRBD1. V was clipped by 4 bases and J by 4 bases; unmatched bases: 7. The V gene's germline CDR1 is SGHVS and CDR2 FQNEAQ. The CDR3 has 15 amino acids. The CDR3, as DNA: TGTGCCAGCAGCTCAGACGACAGGGGGCTATACGAGCAGTACTTC. Its protein product is CASSSDDRGLYEQYF.

A single count supports this clone. V gene TRBV5-1 combines with J gene TRBJ2-2; 14 bases align to TRBD2. Trimming took 0 bases from V and 6 from J; bases not matched to a gene: 7. Per the germline V gene, CDR1 is SGHRS and CDR2 is YFSETQ. This CDR3 region has 18 residues. The CDR3 here is CASSLDPGLAGVSGELFF. The CDR3 DNA reads as TGCGCCAGCAGCTTGGATCCGGGACTAGCGGGAGTGTCCGGGGAGCTGTTTTTT. Full variable domain (remainder filled in from reference TRBV5-1 and TRBJ2-2): KAGVTQTPRYLIKTRGQQVTLSCSPISGHRSVSWYQQTPGQGLQFLFEYFSETQRNKGNFPGRFSGRQFSNSRSEMNVSTLELGDSALYLCASSLDPGLAGVSGELFFGEGSRLTVL.

This chain links TRBV29-1 with TRBJ1-5; TRBD1 agrees at 8 bases. CDR3 length: 13 amino acids. Germline lookup yields CDR1 SQVTM and CDR2 ANQGSEA. J was trimmed by 5 bases and V by 5 bases; bases with no gene match: 5. The CDR3 sequence is CSVRTGSDQPQHF. As DNA, the CDR3 is TGCAGCGTTAGGACAGGGAGCGATCAGCCCCAGCATTTT.

This chain uses TRBV2 with TRBJ2-1; 9 bases map to TRBD2. Trimming at V came to 3 bases and at J to 5 bases, leaving 8 bases not matched to a gene. Looked up from germline, CDR1 is SNHLY and CDR2 is FYNNEI. This CDR3 comprises 16 residues. The chain's CDR3 is CASSDHGVAGDNEQFF. CDR3 nucleotide sequence: TGTGCCAGCAGTGATCATGGGGTAGCGGGGGACAATGAGCAGTTCTTC.

The chain employs TRBV6-6 and TRBJ2-1; D uncertain. The CDR3 is made up of 12 amino acids. Per the germline V gene, CDR1 is MNHNY and CDR2 is SVGAGI (reference sequence). Trimming removed 0 bases from V and 9 bases from J, with 6 bases in between. The chain's CDR3 is CASSYSLSEQFF. DNA for the CDR3: TGTGCCAGCAGTTACTCGCTCAGTGAGCAGTTCTTC.

This clone was recorded once. The rearrangement joins TRBV6-5 to TRBJ2-2, with D tentatively TRBD1 (6 bases). The CDR3 has 15 residues. The germline gives CDR1 MNHEY, CDR2 SVGAGI. Trimming stripped 2 bases from V and 6 bases from J, with 13 bases between. DNA of the CDR3: TGTGCCAGCAGTTACGGACAGAAACGTTCCGGGGAGCTGTTTTTT. It encodes CASSYGQKRSGELFF.

This chain connects TRBV7-2 to TRBJ2-7, with D hard to call. Trimming pared 5 bases from V and 1 base from J, leaving 9 bases between. Per germline, CDR1 SGHTA and CDR2 FQGNSA. The CDR3 runs 13 residues. The CDR3 here is CASSHSPSYEQYF. The CDR3 DNA reads TGTGCCAGCAGCCATAGTCCTTCCTACGAGCAGTACTTC.

The V and J genes are TRBV4-1 and TRBJ1-1, with D perhaps matching TRBD1 (5 bases). V was trimmed by 1 base and J by 4 bases, leaving 19 bases between them. The CDR3 totals 17 residues. Germline CDR1 MGHRA, CDR2 YSYEKL. CDR3 residues: CASSQGEVVGGSTEAFF. The DNA of the CDR3 is TGCGCCAGCAGCCAAGGGGAGGTGGTCGGGGGGTCCACTGAAGCTTTCTTT.

The chain combines TRBV15 with TRBJ2-3, with 7 bases matching TRBD1. CDR3 length: 15 residues. Losses at the gene ends were 3 bases for V and 3 bases for J; bases not matched to a gene: 6. Germline assignment: CDR1 LNHNV and CDR2 YYDKDF (reference sequence). The CDR3 reads CATSRGRQGTDTQYF. The CDR3 DNA is TGTGCCACCAGCAGGGGAAGACAGGGAACAGATACGCAGTATTTT.

This clone appeared once. V gene TRBV5-1 combines with J gene TRBJ2-3; TRBD2 aligns across 9 bases. The length of the CDR3 is 16 residues. V lost 4 bases, J lost 5 bases, and 11 bases stayed unmatched. The germline V gene has CDR1 SGHRS and CDR2 YFSETQ. This CDR3 reads CASSPGAGGQGDTQYF. CDR3 nucleotides: TGCGCCAGCAGCCCGGGCGCGGGGGGGCAGGGAGATACGCAGTATTTT.

This chain connects TRBV2 to TRBJ2-7; 7 nucleotides match TRBD2. The ends lost 5 bases at V and 4 bases at J; junction bases unmatched: 8. The germline gives CDR1 SNHLY, CDR2 FYNNEI. The CDR3 loop spans 14 amino acids. CDR3 sequence reads: CASSNRLADYEQYF. The CDR3 coding sequence is TGTGCCAGCAGTAACAGACTAGCTGATTACGAGCAGTACTTC.

The genes are TRBV6-1 and TRBJ1-1; TRBD1 agrees at 9 bases. CDR3 length: 15 amino acids. The ends lost 6 bases at V and 2 bases at J; junction bases unmatched: 7. The germline gives CDR1 MNHNS, CDR2 SASEGT. Written as DNA, the CDR3 is TGTGCCAGCAGCCAAAGGACAGGGGATAACACTGAAGCTTTCTTT. Protein product: CASSQRTGDNTEAFF.

This clone was seen a few times. CDR3 DNA: TGTGCCAGCAGTGCCGGGACTACCCGAGGCGAGCAGTACTTC. Amino acids: CASSAGTTRGEQYF. The rearrangement joins TRBV6-1 to TRBJ2-7; 7 positions match TRBD2. Germline V lookup: CDR1 MNHNS, CDR2 SASEGT. With V trimmed by 4 bases and J by 6 bases, 9 bases remained unmatched. This CDR3 has 14 amino acids.

The genes are TRBV11-2 and TRBJ1-1; D gene unclear. The V gene's germline CDR1 is SGHAT and CDR2 FQNNGV. The CDR3 is 15 residues long. V was shortened by 5 bases and J by 3 bases, with 16 bases between the two germline ends. The CDR3 is CASSPGLYRDTEAFF. In DNA form, the CDR3 reads TGTGCCAGCAGCCCTGGTCTTTACAGAGACACTGAAGCTTTCTTT.

The chain combines TRBV7-8 with TRBJ2-7, with a weak D call TRBD2 (6 bases). Deletions cut 5 bases from V and 3 bases from J, with 11 bases between. The germline V gene encodes CDR1 SGHVS and CDR2 FQNEAQ. This CDR3 spans 13 amino acids. This chain's CDR3 is CASSRGLNYEQYF. CDR3 sequence (DNA): TGTGCCAGCAGCCGAGGACTAAACTACGAGCAGTACTTC.

V usage is TRBV7-9 and J usage is TRBJ2-7; TRBD2 might be the D (5 bases). This CDR3 contains 13 residues. The germline V and J ends were trimmed by 1 base and 5 bases, with 9 bases remaining between them. Germline CDR1 SEHNR, CDR2 FQNEAQ (reference sequence). CDR3 loop: CASSLGGYDEQYF. For the CDR3, the DNA is TGTGCCAGCAGCTTAGGAGGGTACGACGAGCAGTACTTC.

This clone appeared a few times. This rearrangement joins TRBV10-3 to TRBJ1-1, with TRBD1 identical over 9 bases. Trimming took 6 bases from V and 6 from J; bases not matched to a gene: 8. The CDR3 runs 14 residues. Germline loops: CDR1 ENHRY, CDR2 SYGVKD. The CDR3 bases are TGTGCCATCAGCGAACAGGGGGCTCTCTCTGAAGCTTTCTTT. It yields the protein CAISEQGALSEAFF.

This chain connects TRBV6-1 to TRBJ1-4; D gene ambiguous. The CDR3 has 14 amino acids. V was clipped by 4 bases and J by 16 bases, with 22 bases between them. Germline V CDR1 and CDR2: MNHNS, SASEGT. The CDR3 loop is CASSAWVSAEMGFF. CDR3 nucleotides: TGTGCCAGCAGTGCTTGGGTATCGGCGGAAATGGGGTTTTTT.